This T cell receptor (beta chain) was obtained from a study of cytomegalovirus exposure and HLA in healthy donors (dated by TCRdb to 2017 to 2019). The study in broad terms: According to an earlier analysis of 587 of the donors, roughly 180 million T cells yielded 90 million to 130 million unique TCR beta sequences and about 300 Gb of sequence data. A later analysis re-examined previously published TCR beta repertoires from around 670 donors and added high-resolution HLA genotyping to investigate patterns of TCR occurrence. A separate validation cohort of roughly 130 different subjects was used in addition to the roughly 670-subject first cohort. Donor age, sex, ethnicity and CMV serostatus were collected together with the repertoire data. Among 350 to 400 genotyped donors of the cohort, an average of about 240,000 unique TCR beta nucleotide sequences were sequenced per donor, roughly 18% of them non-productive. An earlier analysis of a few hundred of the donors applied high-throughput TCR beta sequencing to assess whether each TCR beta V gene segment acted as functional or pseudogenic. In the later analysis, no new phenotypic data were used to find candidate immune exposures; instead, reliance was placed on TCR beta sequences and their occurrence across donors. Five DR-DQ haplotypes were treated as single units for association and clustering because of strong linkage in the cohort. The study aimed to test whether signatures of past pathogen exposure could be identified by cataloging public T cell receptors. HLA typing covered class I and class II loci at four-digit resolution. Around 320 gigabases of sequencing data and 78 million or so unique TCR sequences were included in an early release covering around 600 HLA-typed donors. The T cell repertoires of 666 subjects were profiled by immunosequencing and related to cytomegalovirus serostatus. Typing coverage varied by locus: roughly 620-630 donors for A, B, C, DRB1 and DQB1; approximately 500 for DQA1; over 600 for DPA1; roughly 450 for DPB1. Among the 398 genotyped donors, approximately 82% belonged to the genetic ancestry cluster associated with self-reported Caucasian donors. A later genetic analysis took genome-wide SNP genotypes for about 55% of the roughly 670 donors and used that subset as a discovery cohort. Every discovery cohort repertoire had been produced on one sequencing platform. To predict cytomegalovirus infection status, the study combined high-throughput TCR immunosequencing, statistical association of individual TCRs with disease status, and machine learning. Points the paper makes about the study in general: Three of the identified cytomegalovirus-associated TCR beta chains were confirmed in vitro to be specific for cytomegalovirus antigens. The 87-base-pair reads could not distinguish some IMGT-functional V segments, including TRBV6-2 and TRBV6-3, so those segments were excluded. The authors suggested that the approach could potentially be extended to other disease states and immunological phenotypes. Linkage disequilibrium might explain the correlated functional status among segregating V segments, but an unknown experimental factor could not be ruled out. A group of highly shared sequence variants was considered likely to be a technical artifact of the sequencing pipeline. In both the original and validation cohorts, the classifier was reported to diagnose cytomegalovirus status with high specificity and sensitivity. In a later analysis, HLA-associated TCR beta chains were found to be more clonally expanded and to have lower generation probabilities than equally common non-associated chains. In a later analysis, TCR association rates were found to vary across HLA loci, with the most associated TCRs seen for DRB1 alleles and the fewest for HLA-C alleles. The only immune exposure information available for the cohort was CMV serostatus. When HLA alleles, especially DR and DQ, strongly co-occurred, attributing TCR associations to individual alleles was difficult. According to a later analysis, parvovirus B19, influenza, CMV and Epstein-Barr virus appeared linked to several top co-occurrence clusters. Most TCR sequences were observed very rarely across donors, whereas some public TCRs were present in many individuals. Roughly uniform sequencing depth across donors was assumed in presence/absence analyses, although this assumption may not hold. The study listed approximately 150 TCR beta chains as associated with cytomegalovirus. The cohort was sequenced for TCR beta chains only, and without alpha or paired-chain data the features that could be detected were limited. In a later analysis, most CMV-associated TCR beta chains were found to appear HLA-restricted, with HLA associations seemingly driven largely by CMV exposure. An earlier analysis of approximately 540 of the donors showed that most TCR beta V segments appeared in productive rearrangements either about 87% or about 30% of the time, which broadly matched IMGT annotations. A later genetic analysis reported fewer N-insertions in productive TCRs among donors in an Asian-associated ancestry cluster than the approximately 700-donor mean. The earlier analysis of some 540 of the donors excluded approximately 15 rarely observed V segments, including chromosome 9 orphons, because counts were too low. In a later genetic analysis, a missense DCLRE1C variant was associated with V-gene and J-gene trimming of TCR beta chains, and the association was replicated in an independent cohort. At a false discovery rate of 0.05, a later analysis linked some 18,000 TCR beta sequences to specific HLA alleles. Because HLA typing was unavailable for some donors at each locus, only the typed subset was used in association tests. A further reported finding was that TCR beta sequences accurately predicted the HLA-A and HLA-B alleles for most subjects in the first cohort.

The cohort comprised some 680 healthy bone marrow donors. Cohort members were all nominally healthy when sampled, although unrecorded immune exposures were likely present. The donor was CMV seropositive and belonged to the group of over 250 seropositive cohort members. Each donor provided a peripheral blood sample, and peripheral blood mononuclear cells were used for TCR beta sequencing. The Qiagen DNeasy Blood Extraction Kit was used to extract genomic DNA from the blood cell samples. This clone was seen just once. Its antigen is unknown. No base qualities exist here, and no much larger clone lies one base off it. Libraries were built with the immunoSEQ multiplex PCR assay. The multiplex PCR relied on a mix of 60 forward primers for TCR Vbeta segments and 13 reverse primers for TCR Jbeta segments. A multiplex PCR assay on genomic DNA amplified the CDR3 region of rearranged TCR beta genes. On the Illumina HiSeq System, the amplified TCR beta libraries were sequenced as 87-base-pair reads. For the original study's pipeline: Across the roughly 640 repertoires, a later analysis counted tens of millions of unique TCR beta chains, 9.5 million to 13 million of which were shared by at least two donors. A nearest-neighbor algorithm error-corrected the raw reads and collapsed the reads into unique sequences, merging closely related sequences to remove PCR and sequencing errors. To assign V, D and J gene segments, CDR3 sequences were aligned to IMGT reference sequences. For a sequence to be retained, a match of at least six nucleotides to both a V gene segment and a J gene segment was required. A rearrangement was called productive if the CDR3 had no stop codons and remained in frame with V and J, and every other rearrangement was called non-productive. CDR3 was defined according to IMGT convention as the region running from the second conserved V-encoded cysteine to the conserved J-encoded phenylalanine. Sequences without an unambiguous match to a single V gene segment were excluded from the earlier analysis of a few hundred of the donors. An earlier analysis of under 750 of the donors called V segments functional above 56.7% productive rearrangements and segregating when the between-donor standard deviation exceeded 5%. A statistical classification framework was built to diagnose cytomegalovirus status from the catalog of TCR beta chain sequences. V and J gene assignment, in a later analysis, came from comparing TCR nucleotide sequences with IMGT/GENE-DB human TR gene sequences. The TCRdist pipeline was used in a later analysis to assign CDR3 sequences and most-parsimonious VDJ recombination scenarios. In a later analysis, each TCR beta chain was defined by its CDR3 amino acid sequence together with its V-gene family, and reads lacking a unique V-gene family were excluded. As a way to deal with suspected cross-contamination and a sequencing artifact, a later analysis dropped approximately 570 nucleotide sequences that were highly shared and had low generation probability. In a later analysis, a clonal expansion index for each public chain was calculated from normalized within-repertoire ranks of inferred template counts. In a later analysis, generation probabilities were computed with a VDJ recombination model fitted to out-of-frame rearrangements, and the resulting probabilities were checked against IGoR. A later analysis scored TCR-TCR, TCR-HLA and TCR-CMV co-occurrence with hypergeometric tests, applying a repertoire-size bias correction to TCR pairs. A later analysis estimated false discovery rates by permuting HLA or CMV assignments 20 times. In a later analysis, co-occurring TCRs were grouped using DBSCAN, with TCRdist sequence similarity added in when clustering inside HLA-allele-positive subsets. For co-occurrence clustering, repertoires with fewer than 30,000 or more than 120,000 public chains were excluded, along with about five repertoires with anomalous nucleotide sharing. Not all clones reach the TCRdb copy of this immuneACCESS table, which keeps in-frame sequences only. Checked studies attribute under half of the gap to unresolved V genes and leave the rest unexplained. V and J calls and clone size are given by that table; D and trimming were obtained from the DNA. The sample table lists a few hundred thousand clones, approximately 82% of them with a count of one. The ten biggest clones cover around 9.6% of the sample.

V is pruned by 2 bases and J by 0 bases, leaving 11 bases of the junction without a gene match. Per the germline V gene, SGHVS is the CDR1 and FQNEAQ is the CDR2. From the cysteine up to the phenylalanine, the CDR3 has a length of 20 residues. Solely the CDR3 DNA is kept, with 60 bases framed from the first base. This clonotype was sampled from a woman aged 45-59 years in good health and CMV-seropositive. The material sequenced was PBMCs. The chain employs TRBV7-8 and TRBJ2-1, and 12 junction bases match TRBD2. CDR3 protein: CASSLKPTSGGTSSYNEQFF. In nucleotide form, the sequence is TGTGCCAGCAGCTTAAAACCTACTAGCGGGGGGACGAGCTCCTACAATGAGCAGTTCTTC.